These 18 T cell receptor beta chains were sequenced from one sample in a study of blood T cell repertoires in COVID-19. This table comes from immunoSEQ multiplex PCR, and its TCRdb copy is limited to in-frame clones, with some not included. The sample records about 150,000 clones, about nine tenths being singletons. Sequencing input: PBMCs or T cells enriched from blood (not recorded which). The receptors were sampled from a woman in her thirties or forties who had been exposed to COVID-19.

In its sample, this clone was seen once. CDR3 protein: CASSTDRQSGYTF. In DNA form, the CDR3 reads TGTGCCAGCAGTACAGACAGGCAAAGTGGCTACACCTTC. The chain combines TRBV6-5 with TRBJ1-2, with D possibly matching TRBD1 (6 bases). The CDR3 is 13 amino acids. CDR1 is MNHEY, CDR2 SVGAGI, per germline. V was cut by 5 bases and J by 7 bases, with 14 bases left in between.

CDR3 region: CASGGTGGNSPLHF. DNA for the CDR3: TGTGCTAGTGGTGGCACAGGGGGCAATTCACCCCTCCACTTT. The V gene is TRBV12-5, the J gene TRBJ1-6, with TRBD1 matching 9 bases. In germline, CDR1 is LGHNT, CDR2 FRNRAP. V lost 5 bases and J lost 7; bases outside the gene matches: 3. The CDR3 contains 14 residues.

The chain carries TRBV7-2 and TRBJ2-5; 10 bases agree with TRBD2. The CDR3 totals 18 residues. With V trimmed by 0 bases and J by 1 base, 8 bases remained unmatched. Germline CDR1 is SGHTA and CDR2 is FQGNSA. DNA for the CDR3: TGTGCCAGCAGCTTAGCCCTTTGGGTAGCGGGGGGCCAAGAGACCCAGTACTTC. It is translated as CASSLALWVAGGQETQYF.

The rearrangement joins TRBV12-3 or TRBV12-4 to TRBJ1-5; D uncertain. Trimming shortened V by 6 bases and J by 6 bases, and 9 bases separated the two germline ends. The CDR3 contains 12 residues. CDR3 in DNA: TGTGCCAGCAGACCGGTCGGTCAGCCCCAGCATTTT. Protein sequence: CASRPVGQPQHF.

This chain links TRBV5-1 with TRBJ2-1, with 13 bases lining up with TRBD2. V lost 4 bases and J lost 9; bases outside the gene matches: 4. Per germline, CDR1 SGHRS and CDR2 YFSETQ. This CDR3 has 14 amino acids. CDR3 sequence: CASSGGLAGSEQFF. CDR3 sequence (DNA): TGCGCCAGCAGCGGGGGACTAGCGGGATCTGAGCAGTTCTTC.

The chain is built from TRBV19 and TRBJ1-4; D is uncertain. Germline V gives CDR1 LNHDA, CDR2 SQIVND (reference sequence). Trimming pared 7 bases from V and 7 bases from J, leaving 10 bases between. The CDR3 has 12 amino acids. CDR3 region: CASTPRGEKLFF. The CDR3, as DNA: TGTGCCAGTACCCCCCGCGGTGAAAAACTGTTTTTT.

The chain links TRBV6-5 to TRBJ2-5; perhaps TRBD2 as D (6 bases). V shed 6 bases and J shed 2 bases, with 16 bases lying between them. The CDR3 is 15 amino acids. Germline lookup yields CDR1 MNHEY and CDR2 SVGAGI. CDR3 in DNA: TGTGCCAGCAGCCGCTGGGCGGGGATACAAGAGACCCAGTACTTC. The encoded protein is CASSRWAGIQETQYF.

V usage is TRBV6-5 and J usage is TRBJ2-1, with a tentative D call TRBD2 (5 bases). This CDR3 has 15 amino acids. Trimming removed 0 bases from V and 8 bases from J, with 14 bases in between. Germline CDR1 and CDR2: MNHEY and SVGAGI. The CDR3 nucleotides are TGTGCCAGCAGTTACTCGACTACAACGTTCGATGAGCAGTTCTTC. It specifies CASSYSTTTFDEQFF.

V and J are TRBV7-2 and TRBJ2-7, with D hard to call. CDR3 length: 13 amino acids. Trimming stripped 5 bases from V and 4 bases from J, with 12 bases between. The germline CDR1 and CDR2 sequences are SGHTA and FQGNSA. As DNA, the CDR3 is TGTGCCAGCAGCGCAGTGGCGGCGTACGAGCAGTACTTC. This gives the protein CASSAVAAYEQYF.

As concerns this clone: The same CDR3 is also encoded by other DNA sequences in this sample. The gene calls are TRBV5-1 and TRBJ1-5; 9 positions match TRBD1. V was clipped by 0 bases and J by 7 bases; unmatched bases: 5. The CDR3 covers 15 residues. CDR1 and CDR2 (germline): SGHRS, YFSETQ. In nucleotides, the CDR3 is TGCGCCAGCAGCTTGGGGGGACAGGGCGACCAGCCCCAGCATTTT. Its protein product is CASSLGGQGDQPQHF.

This chain joins TRBV11-2 and TRBJ2-5; D is undetermined. Trimming pared 0 bases from V and 3 bases from J, leaving 11 bases between. This CDR3 is 15 amino acids long. CDR1 is SGHAT, CDR2 FQNNGV, per germline. Here the CDR3 DNA reads TGTGCCAGCAGCTTAGAAATTTGGCAGAAAGAGACCCAGTACTTC. Translating gives CASSLEIWQKETQYF.

In regard to this clone: The same CDR3 also results from other DNA sequences found in this sample. The chain carries TRBV27 and TRBJ1-1, with D perhaps matching TRBD1 (5 bases). CDR3 length: 13 amino acids. The V gene lost 2 bases and the J gene lost 3 bases, with 7 bases spanning the gap. Germline V gene sequence: CDR1 MNHEY, CDR2 SMNVEV (reference sequence). Written as DNA, the CDR3 is TGTGCCAGCAGTTTAAGCAGGGACACTGAAGCTTTCTTT. This encodes CASSLSRDTEAFF.

V is TRBV7-9 and J is TRBJ1-2; tentative D call: TRBD1 (5 bases). This CDR3 has 13 amino acids. Trimming removed 0 bases at V and 5 bases at J, with 7 bases between. Looked up from germline, CDR1 is SEHNR and CDR2 is FQNEAQ (reference sequence). CDR3 coding DNA: TGTGCCAGCAGCTTAGCGCCAGGGTATGGCTACACCTTC. Amino acids: CASSLAPGYGYTF.

The rearrangement links TRBV19 to TRBJ1-4, with 10 nucleotides matching TRBD1. Germline CDR1 reads LNHDA; CDR2 reads SQIVND (reference sequence). With V trimmed by 3 bases and J by 5 bases, 6 bases remained unmatched. The CDR3 length is 16 residues. The CDR3 coding sequence is TGTGCCAGTAGTATGAGACAGGGGGCTCCAAATGAAAAACTGTTTTTT. It is translated as CASSMRQGAPNEKLFF.

The rearrangement links TRBV2 to TRBJ2-5; 11 bases map to TRBD1. V dropped 8 bases and J dropped 7; count of bases not matched to a gene: 6. Germline values: CDR1 SNHLY, CDR2 FYNNEI. The CDR3 extends over 13 amino acids. CDR3 in amino acids: CASGGQGGATQYF. CDR3 DNA sequence: TGTGCCAGCGGGGGACAGGGGGGAGCGACCCAGTACTTC.

The chain combines TRBV6-2 or TRBV6-3 with TRBJ1-2, with D perhaps matching TRBD1 (6 bases). V shed 6 bases and J shed 6 bases, with 26 bases lying between them. Germline CDR1 is MNHEY and CDR2 is SVGEGT. The CDR3 spans 17 residues. CDR3 DNA: TGTGCCAGCAGCCCTCTTCTCACAGCAGGGGCGACCGATGGCTACACCTTC. It is translated as CASSPLLTAGATDGYTF.

The rearrangement joins TRBV28 to TRBJ1-5; possibly TRBD1 for D (6 bases). This CDR3 is 15 amino acids long. V dropped 4 bases and J dropped 0 bases, with 10 bases sitting between them. CDR1 and CDR2 (germline): MDHEN, SYDVKM. In nucleotides, the CDR3 is TGTGCCAGCAGTTCATCACAGGGTAGCAATCAGCCCCAGCATTTT. Protein sequence: CASSSSQGSNQPQHF.

The chain couples TRBV19 to TRBJ1-5, with no clear D. Germline V gives CDR1 LNHDA, CDR2 SQIVND (reference sequence). The CDR3 sequence is 13 residues long. Trimming shortened V by 7 bases and J by 1 base, and 8 bases separated the two germline ends. CDR3: CASTEQSNQPQHF. The CDR3, as DNA: TGTGCCAGTACGGAACAGAGCAATCAGCCCCAGCATTTT.